A single sample is the source of the 29 T cell receptor beta chains below, sequenced in a study of cytomegalovirus exposure and HLA in healthy donors. The PCR employed 60 Vbeta primers together with 13 Jbeta primers. TCRdb keeps only in-frame clones here, not all; method: immunoSEQ multiplex PCR. This sample has around 150,000 clones; 60% to 85% occur once, and the top ten carry approximately 1.4%. The specimen was PBMCs. Receptors were obtained from a woman aged 40 to 49 in good health and CMV-seronegative.

This rearrangement joins TRBV15 to TRBJ2-4; 9 bases map to TRBD2. Germline CDR1 reads LNHNV; CDR2 reads YYDKDF (reference sequence). V lost 1 base and J lost 5; bases outside the gene matches: 3. The CDR3 has 15 residues. CDR3 sequence (DNA): TGTGCCACCAGCAGAGGCGGGGGGGCGGAAAACATTCAGTACTTC. Its translation is CATSRGGGAENIQYF.

The sample holds a few counts of this clone. V usage is TRBV11-2 and J usage is TRBJ2-6; D gene uncertain. V lost 8 bases to trimming and J lost 3 bases, with 5 bases between them. Germline V gene sequence: CDR1 SGHAT, CDR2 FQNNGV. The CDR3 length is 12 residues. The DNA for the CDR3 is TGTGCCAGCTCAGGTGGGGCCAACGTCCTGACTTTC. It translates to CASSGGANVLTF.

The chain joins TRBV27 to TRBJ1-1; TRBD1 matches 8 bases. Trimming took 7 bases from V and 1 from J; bases not matched to a gene: 11. In germline, CDR1 is MNHEY, CDR2 SMNVEV (reference sequence). The CDR3 totals 16 residues. The CDR3 sequence is CASTITTGTGNTEAFF. The CDR3 DNA reads as TGTGCCAGCACAATTACAACCGGGACAGGGAACACTGAAGCTTTCTTT.

The chain uses TRBV30 and TRBJ2-5; D unclear. Germline values: CDR1 GTSNPN, CDR2 SVGIG (reference sequence). Trimming stripped 5 bases from V and 1 base from J, with 11 bases between. The CDR3 contains 13 residues. The CDR3, as DNA: TGTGCCTGGTCTAGGCGTCTCCAAGAGACCCAGTACTTC. Translating it yields CAWSRRLQETQYF. The full variable domain, in which reference TRBV30 and TRBJ2-5 provide the parts outside the CDR3, is SQTIHQWPATLVQPVGSPLSLECTVEGTSNPNLYWYRQAAGRGLQLLFYSVGIGQISSEVPQNLSASRPQDRQFILSSKKLLLSDSGFYLCAWSRRLQETQYFGPGTRLLVL.

The V call is TRBV7-2, the J call TRBJ2-7, with 14 bases that match TRBD2. The CDR3 has 16 amino acids. Germline lookup yields CDR1 SGHTA and CDR2 FQGNSA. V was clipped by 5 bases and J by 0 bases; unmatched bases: 3. This CDR3 reads CASSPGLAGDSYEQYF. Written as DNA, the CDR3 is TGTGCCAGCAGCCCGGGACTAGCGGGGGACTCCTACGAGCAGTACTTC. The full variable domain, rest sourced from reference TRBV7-2 and TRBJ2-7, is GAGVSQSPSNKVTEKGKDVELRCDPISGHTALYWYRQSLGQGLEFLIYFQGNSAPDKSGLPSDRFSAERTGGSVSTLTIQRTQQEDSAVYLCASSPGLAGDSYEQYFGPGTRLTVT.

This clone was counted a single time. This sample includes further DNA sequences coding for the same CDR3. In nucleotides, the CDR3 is TGTGCCAGCAGTTCGGACGGGAACTACGAGCAGTACTTC. It codes for CASSSDGNYEQYF. The chain has TRBV6-5 and TRBJ2-7; D might be TRBD2 (5 bases). V lost 4 bases and J 3 bases, leaving 10 bases between the germline ends. CDR1 and CDR2 from the germline V gene are MNHEY and SVGAGI. The CDR3 is 13 amino acids.

The chain recombines TRBV5-5 with TRBJ1-4; D not resolved. Germline V gives CDR1 SGHKS, CDR2 YYEKEE (reference sequence). V was trimmed by 0 bases and J by 4 bases, leaving 7 bases between them. The CDR3 extends over 14 amino acids. CDR3 amino acids: CASSLARLNEKLFF. The CDR3 bases are TGTGCCAGCAGCTTGGCCAGACTTAATGAAAAACTGTTTTTT.

This clone was recorded only once. The rearrangement uses TRBV30 and TRBJ1-5; the D is unclear. The CDR3 spans 13 residues. Germline lookup yields CDR1 GTSNPN and CDR2 SVGIG (reference sequence). V lost 0 bases and J lost 4, with 7 bases in between. The CDR3, as DNA: TGTGCCTGGAGTGTAAACAAGAATCAGCCCCAGCATTTT. Translation gives CAWSVNKNQPQHF.

The CDR3 nucleotides read TGTGCCAGCAGCTTGGCAGGGGCCAACGTCCTGACTTTC. As protein: CASSLAGANVLTF. The J gene is TRBJ2-6, the V gene TRBV5-4; D ambiguous. V lost 0 bases and J lost 4, with 2 bases in between. This CDR3 is built from 13 residues. From germline, CDR1 is SGHNT and CDR2 YYREEE (reference sequence).

The V gene is TRBV6-4, the J gene TRBJ1-2; D is ambiguous. Germline CDR1 reads MRHNA; CDR2 reads SNTAGT. V dropped 4 bases and J dropped 5 bases, with 20 bases sitting between them. The CDR3 extends over 16 amino acids. The CDR3 coding sequence is TGTGCCAGCAGTGTCTCCCCGGTTGGAGGGCCTTATGGCTACACCTTC. Encoded protein: CASSVSPVGGPYGYTF.

The chain joins TRBV18 to TRBJ1-5; D is unresolved. The CDR3 extends over 17 amino acids. V lost 2 bases to trimming and J lost 0 bases, with 14 bases between them. Germline V CDR1 and CDR2: KGHSH, LQKENI. CDR3 DNA: TGTGCCAGCTCACCAGGTACAGATCAGTATAGCAATCAGCCCCAGCATTTT. Its translation: CASSPGTDQYSNQPQHF.

This clone came up once. V usage is TRBV4-3 and J usage is TRBJ1-1, with no clear D. The V gene lost 0 bases and the J gene lost 10 bases, with 12 bases spanning the gap. Germline V gene data show CDR1 as LGHNA and CDR2 as YSLEER. The CDR3 loop spans 13 amino acids. In DNA, the CDR3 is TGCGCCAGCAGCCAAGATCGAGGGAGAGCAGCTTTCTTT. Translated, it gives CASSQDRGRAAFF.

The chain recombines TRBV27 with TRBJ2-1; 7 nucleotides match TRBD1. The trim removed 10 bases at V and 1 base at J, leaving 10 bases unmatched. Looked up from germline, CDR1 is MNHEY and CDR2 is SMNVEV (reference sequence). This CDR3 is built from 15 residues. The DNA of the CDR3 is TGTGCCACCCAACCACGGGACAGATCCTACAATGAGCAGTTCTTC. This codes for CATQPRDRSYNEQFF.

The rearrangement uses TRBV2 and TRBJ2-1, with TRBD2 identical over 8 bases. V shed 7 bases, J shed 10 bases, and the junction held 9 bases outside the gene matches. Germline assignment: CDR1 SNHLY and CDR2 FYNNEI. The CDR3 contains 13 residues. In DNA form, the CDR3 reads TGTGCCAGCAAGGGACTAGTTTCACGCGAGCAGTTCTTC. Its translation: CASKGLVSREQFF.

The chain joins TRBV4-2 to TRBJ2-5; TRBD2 agrees at 7 bases. CDR3 length: 13 residues. With V trimmed by 4 bases and J by 5 bases, 4 bases remained unmatched. Germline CDR1 LGHNA, CDR2 YNFKEQ. The DNA of the CDR3 is TGTGCCAGCAGCCCGCGGGGGAGCGAGACCCAGTACTTC. Amino acids: CASSPRGSETQYF.

The chain employs TRBV7-2 and TRBJ1-1, with D perhaps TRBD1 (6 bases). Germline V gene sequence: CDR1 SGHTA, CDR2 FQGNSA. Trimming pared 3 bases from V and 5 bases from J, leaving 10 bases between. There are 13 residues in the CDR3. The CDR3: CASSFRGGTEAFF. The CDR3 DNA reads as TGTGCCAGCAGCTTCAGGGGAGGGACTGAAGCTTTCTTT.

V is TRBV10-3 and J is TRBJ2-1; a weak D match, TRBD1 (6 bases). CDR1 and CDR2 (germline): ENHRY, SYGVKD. This CDR3 is 15 amino acids long. Trimming left V 0 bases short and J 5 bases short, with 11 bases between. This CDR3 is CAISESRTVDNEQFF. The CDR3 nucleotides are TGTGCCATCAGTGAGTCGCGGACAGTGGACAATGAGCAGTTCTTC.

This clone was detected once. The rearrangement joins TRBV19 to TRBJ2-1, with D perhaps TRBD2 (5 bases). This CDR3 has 14 amino acids. The germline V gene encodes CDR1 LNHDA and CDR2 SQIVND (reference sequence). With 1 base removed from V and 7 bases from J, the gap between germline ends came to 11 bases. CDR3 sequence (DNA): TGTGCCAGTAGTATAGCTGTTCGGGGTAATGAGCAGTTCTTC. Its translation: CASSIAVRGNEQFF. The full variable domain, in which reference TRBV19 and TRBJ2-1 provide the parts outside the CDR3, is DGGITQSPKYLFRKEGQNVTLSCEQNLNHDAMYWYRQDPGQGLRLIYYSQIVNDFQKGDIAEGYSVSREKKESFPLTVTSAQKNPTAFYLCASSIAVRGNEQFFGPGTRLTVL.

This chain links TRBV19 with TRBJ1-4, with TRBD1 identical over 9 bases. The junction had 8 bases not matched to a gene; V was cut back by 8 bases and J by 7 bases. The CDR3 covers 14 residues. Germline V lookup: CDR1 LNHDA, CDR2 SQIVND (reference sequence). CDR3 nucleotide sequence: TGTGCCAGTTCCGGCGGGACAGGGAGTGAAAAACTGTTTTTT. Translated: CASSGGTGSEKLFF.

J is TRBJ2-5 and V is TRBV5-1, with 12 bases lining up with TRBD2. This CDR3 contains 15 residues. The germline gives CDR1 SGHRS, CDR2 YFSETQ. The J segment lost 5 bases and the V segment lost 4 bases, leaving 6 bases of the junction unmatched. The CDR3 DNA is TGCGCCAGCAGCCTAGCGGGGGGGCGAGCGGAGACCCAGTACTTC. Protein product: CASSLAGGRAETQYF.

The chain carries TRBV20-1 and TRBJ2-5; possibly TRBD1 for D (6 bases). Trimming removed 6 bases at V and 5 bases at J, with 10 bases between. The germline CDR1 and CDR2 sequences are DFQATT and SNEGSKA (reference sequence). The CDR3 is 11 residues long. The CDR3 spells CSAPGEETQYF. Written as DNA, the CDR3 is TGCAGTGCCCCAGGGGAGGAGACCCAGTACTTC.

The chain couples TRBV5-6 to TRBJ2-6, with 8 bases fitting TRBD2. The V gene end was trimmed by 4 bases and the J gene end by 0 bases; junction bases not matched to a gene: 9. Per germline, CDR1 SGHDT and CDR2 YYEEEE. The CDR3 is made up of 18 amino acids. This CDR3 reads CASSLFRGGISGANVLTF. The DNA of the CDR3 is TGTGCCAGCAGCCTTTTTCGCGGGGGGATCTCTGGGGCCAACGTCCTGACTTTC.

This chain links TRBV21-1 with TRBJ2-5; the table names TRBD2, a call not compared with the DNA. TRBV21-1 is annotated as a pseudogene. The CDR3 contains 17 residues. CDR3 nucleotide sequence: TGTGCCAGCAGCAAAGTGCTAGCGGGGGGCCGCGAGGAGACCCAGTACTTC. It yields the protein CASSKVLAGGREETQYF.

The chain has TRBV4-1 and TRBJ1-2; D is perhaps TRBD1 (5 bases). The length of the CDR3 is 13 residues. V lost 4 bases and J 1 base, leaving 7 bases between the germline ends. Germline V gives CDR1 MGHRA, CDR2 YSYEKL. The CDR3 loop reads CASSLGGNYGYTF. CDR3 DNA: TGCGCCAGCAGCCTGGGGGGTAACTATGGCTACACCTTC.

This chain links TRBV5-4 with TRBJ1-2; tentative D call: TRBD1 (6 bases). The germline V and J ends were trimmed by 0 bases and 4 bases, with 10 bases remaining between them. Looked up from germline, CDR1 is SGHNT and CDR2 is YYREEE (reference sequence). This CDR3 has 14 amino acids. DNA of the CDR3: TGTGCCAGCAGCTTGGGACAGGCGACCTATGGCTACACCTTC. It specifies CASSLGQATYGYTF.

This clone was seen a few times. The chain combines TRBV14 with TRBJ2-5, with 9 bases matching TRBD2. The CDR3 has 18 residues. Trimming removed 1 base from V and 2 bases from J; junction bases left unmatched: 11. Germline loops: CDR1 SGHDN, CDR2 FVKESK. In DNA form, the CDR3 reads TGTGCCAGCAGCCAAGTGGAGCTAGCGGGAACATATCAAGAGACCCAGTACTTC. Its protein is CASSQVELAGTYQETQYF.

The V call is TRBV10-3, the J call TRBJ1-1; D uncertain. The CDR3 runs 15 residues. Germline V gene data show CDR1 as ENHRY and CDR2 as SYGVKD. Trimming removed 0 bases at V and 3 bases at J, with 11 bases between. The DNA for the CDR3 is TGTGCCATCAGTGAGTCACGGGATGGTGACACTGAAGCTTTCTTT. This codes for CAISESRDGDTEAFF.

The rearrangement links TRBV6-5 to TRBJ1-2; no reliable D call. Trimming took 0 bases from V and 8 from J, leaving 13 bases between them. CDR1 MNHEY and CDR2 SVGAGI come from the germline V gene. The CDR3 loop spans 14 amino acids. The DNA for the CDR3 is TGTGCCAGCAGTTACTCTGGAGAAAGTTTAGGCTACACCTTC. This sequence encodes CASSYSGESLGYTF.

This chain joins TRBV2 and TRBJ1-1, with TRBD1 matching over 12 bases. Germline-derived CDR1 and CDR2 are SNHLY and FYNNEI. CDR3 size: 17 residues. The junction had 6 bases not matched to a gene; V was cut back by 3 bases and J by 1 base. The CDR3 here is CASSDTGQGAANTEAFF. The CDR3, as DNA: TGTGCCAGCAGTGACACGGGACAGGGGGCGGCGAACACTGAAGCTTTCTTT.